This TCR beta chain was recorded in a study of blood T cell repertoires in COVID-19. Original analysis: The authors estimated nucleated cell counts from reference gene primer amplification. Assay: immunoSEQ multiplex PCR; the TCRdb copy retains only in-frame clones and omits some. V, J and clone size were drawn from that table, and D and trimming were deduced from the DNA. The table has approximately 120,000 clones, over 80% seen once. CDR3 size: 12 residues. Trimming pared 9 bases from V and 7 bases from J, leaving 10 bases between. Germline CDR1 LNHDA, CDR2 SQIVND (reference sequence). The sequencing sample was made of peripheral blood. The V gene is TRBV19, the J gene TRBJ1-6; TRBD1 might be the D (5 bases). The clonotype was recovered from a man aged 60-69 years with acute or convalescent COVID-19. This chain's CDR3 is CASSDRNSPLHF. The CDR3 region has the DNA TGTGCCAGCTCAGACAGAAATTCACCCCTCCACTTT. The variable domain in full, with the rest retrieved from reference TRBV19 and TRBJ1-6, is DGGITQSPKYLFRKEGQNVTLSCEQNLNHDAMYWYRQDPGQGLRLIYYSQIVNDFQKGDIAEGYSVSREKKESFPLTVTSAQKNPTAFYLCASSDRNSPLHFGNGTRLTVT.